This T cell receptor beta chain was observed in a study of read filtering for tumor transcriptome and immune sequencing. This library used roughly 0.4 ug RNA and molecular barcoded adaptors spanning alpha/delta and beta/gamma chains. TCRdb passed the reads through MiXCR, listing each CDR3 protein once. The sample includes around 40,000 distinct CDR3 sequences, 10% to 15% of them seen just once. Remarks on this clonotype: A read error may be the cause here, since a much bigger clone is one base away.

The CDR3 contains 11 residues. CDR1 is DFQATT and CDR2 is SNEGSKA in the germline V gene (reference sequence). The chain combines TRBV20-1 with TRBJ1-1; D gene uncertain. This receptor was identified in a donor aged 40 or over with multiple myeloma. The sample taken for sequencing was a population of CD138-negative cells sorted from bone marrow. The CDR3 loop reads CSARGYTEASF. The DNA for the CDR3 is TGCAGTGCTAGGGGGTACACTGAAGCTTCCTTT.